The 28 T cell receptor beta chains below come from one sample, sequenced in a study of post-analysis software for immune sequencing data (dated by TCRdb to between 2014 and 2016). General study outcomes and caveats: Patients showed significantly higher frequencies than controls for about 5 TRBV segments, among them TRBV5-6, TRBV5-1 and TRBV20-1.

Library construction relied on PCR. The sequencing machine was an Illumina HiSeq 2500. To reduce PCR and sequencing biases, unique molecular identifiers were built into the TCR beta cDNA libraries. TCRdb's own reprocessing of the public reads used fastp at Q25 and MiXCR and kept productive beta chains. Each entry merges the rows of one CDR3 protein and shows their most common DNA and genes. The sample table records about 820,000 distinct CDR3 sequences; approximately 50% of these occur just once. Clones ranked in the top ten supply 4.6% of the sample. No cognate antigen is known for these TCRs. Material: blood. These receptors were collected from a girl aged 5-17 years with multiple sclerosis.

The rearrangement uses TRBV2 and TRBJ2-5; D is uncertain. CDR1 is SNHLY, CDR2 FYNNEI, per germline. Trimming took off 10 bases at V and 11 bases at J, with 17 bases between the two ends. This CDR3 has 11 amino acids. Here the CDR3 DNA reads TGTGCCACCCACGCCTACAATGAGCAGTACTTC. As protein: CATHAYNEQYF. Variable domain in full (rest from reference TRBV2 and TRBJ2-5): EPEVTQTPSHQVTQMGQEVILRCVPISNHLYFYWYRQILGQKVEFLVSFYNNEISEKSEIFDDQFSVERPDGSNFTLKIRSTKLEDSAMYFCATHAYNEQYFGPGTRLLVL.

The CDR3 DNA is TGTGCCAGCAGCTTAGTGGGGACACCTGGGGCCAACGTCCTGACTTTC. It is translated as CASSLVGTPGANVLTF. The chain links TRBV7-8 to TRBJ2-6, with a tentative D call TRBD1 (6 bases). The CDR3 totals 16 residues. In germline, CDR1 is SGHVS, CDR2 FQNEAQ. The V end was cut by 1 base, the J end by 2 bases, with 9 bases between.

The chain is built from TRBV7-9 and TRBJ1-6, with D unresolved. V was pared by 4 bases and J by 0 bases, with 4 bases between. From germline, CDR1 is SEHNR and CDR2 FQNEAQ (reference sequence). The CDR3 contains 14 residues. CDR3 loop: CASSSDSYNSPLHF. CDR3 nucleotide sequence: TGTGCCAGCAGCTCTGACTCCTATAATTCACCCCTCCACTTT.

The chain has TRBV6-1 and TRBJ2-1; 7 positions match TRBD2. The CDR3 runs to 19 residues. V trimming: 7 bases; J trimming: 7 bases; junction bases outside the gene matches: 25. Germline V gene data show CDR1 as MNHNS and CDR2 as SASEGT. The CDR3, as DNA: TGTGCCAGCAACCTAGCGGACATTCACCCTGCTTTGGCGCGGAATGAGCAGTTCTTC. Its protein is CASNLADIHPALARNEQFF.

This clonotype turned up a few times. This sequence joins TRBV20-1 and TRBJ1-1, with D maybe TRBD1 (5 bases). The V gene's germline CDR1 is DFQATT and CDR2 SNEGSKA (reference sequence). This CDR3 is 12 amino acids long. Trimming pared 7 bases from V and 5 bases from J, leaving 14 bases between. In DNA, the CDR3 is TGCAGTGTCGTCAGGGCGGGAACTGAAGCTTTCTTT. The encoded protein is CSVVRAGTEAFF.

This chain links TRBV6-6 with TRBJ2-1; 9 nucleotides match TRBD2. Germline assignment: CDR1 MNHNY and CDR2 SVGAGI (reference sequence). This CDR3 region has 15 residues. V dropped 7 bases and J dropped 9; count of bases not matched to a gene: 13. The CDR3 nucleotides are TGTGCCAGCACCGGCCGGGGCGGGAGGGCGGTTGAGCAGTTCTTC. Translating it yields CASTGRGGRAVEQFF.

A remark on this clonotype: At one end the junction does not follow the germline gene, possibly because of a read error. The chain carries TRBV7-2 and TRBJ2-2; 12 bases match TRBD2. The germline gives CDR1 SGHTA, CDR2 FQGNSA. This CDR3 is built from 16 residues. The chain's CDR3 is CASSPGRTSGTRERFF. The CDR3 bases are TGTGCCAGCAGCCCGGGGCGGACTAGCGGGACCCGGGAGCGGTTTTTT.

The chain employs TRBV3-1 and TRBJ2-5; TRBD2 is a possible D gene (5 bases). Germline V lookup: CDR1 LGHDT, CDR2 YNNKEL (reference sequence). This CDR3 has 14 residues. Trimming removed 0 bases from V and 4 bases from J, with 9 bases in between. In nucleotides, the CDR3 is TGTGCCAGCAGCCAAGACGGGAATCGAGAGACCCAGTACTTC. Protein: CASSQDGNRETQYF.

On this clonotype: The junction differs from germline at one of its ends, possibly a read error. The CDR3 spells CGAKQATGTDGHTF. In nucleotides, the CDR3 is TGCGGTGCTAAGCAAGCGACAGGGACTGATGGCCACACCTTC. V gene TRBV20-1 combines with J gene TRBJ1-2; 7 bases fit TRBD1. Per germline, CDR1 DFQATT and CDR2 SNEGSKA (reference sequence). This CDR3 spans 14 amino acids.

This clonotype came up a few times. The J gene is TRBJ1-2, the V gene TRBV20-1; 7 nucleotides align to TRBD1. Germline CDR1 DFQATT, CDR2 SNEGSKA (reference sequence). The junction had 0 bases not matched to a gene; V was cut back by 1 base and J by 4 bases. The CDR3 runs 12 residues. The CDR3 bases are TGCAGTGCTAGAGGGACAGGCTATGGCTACACCTTC. Its protein is CSARGTGYGYTF.

The rearrangement links TRBV7-3 to TRBJ2-1; no firm D call. The V end lost 0 bases, the J end lost 6 bases, and 12 bases lay between the germline ends. In germline, CDR1 is SGHTA, CDR2 FQGTGA. The CDR3 has 15 residues. The CDR3 sequence is CASSLTGVLANEQFF. CDR3 in DNA: TGTGCCAGCAGCTTAACGGGCGTGTTGGCCAATGAGCAGTTCTTC.

This clonotype was seen a handful of times. The chain joins TRBV29-1 to TRBJ2-1; 7 bases are a match to TRBD1. V was clipped by 1 base and J by 9 bases; unmatched bases: 6. CDR1 SQVTM and CDR2 ANQGSEA come from the germline V gene. The CDR3 extends over 13 amino acids. CDR3 protein: CSVEADRNFEQFF. The DNA of the CDR3 is TGCAGCGTTGAAGCGGACAGGAATTTTGAGCAGTTCTTC.

The chain couples TRBV5-1 to TRBJ2-1; the match to TRBD1 covers 7 bases. V lost 4 bases and J lost 8; bases outside the gene matches: 12. The CDR3 consists of 15 residues. The germline gives CDR1 SGHRS, CDR2 YFSETQ. For the CDR3, the DNA is TGCGCCAGCAGCCTCCTCCCGACAGGGTTGGATGAGCAGTTCTTC. Protein: CASSLLPTGLDEQFF.

The chain employs TRBV3-1 and TRBJ2-1; D is unresolved. Germline CDR1 reads LGHDT; CDR2 reads YNNKEL (reference sequence). CDR3 length equals 16 residues. Between the trimmed V and J ends, which lost 4 bases and 7 bases, there was a span of 20 bases. CDR3: CASSLVGGRSSNEQFF. CDR3 nucleotides: TGTGCCAGCAGCCTGGTTGGCGGACGGTCGAGTAATGAGCAGTTCTTC.

This chain uses TRBV6-2 or TRBV6-3 with TRBJ2-4, with TRBD1 matching over 7 bases. CDR1 is MNHEY and CDR2 is SVGEGT in the germline V gene. The CDR3 runs 16 residues. V lost 2 bases to trimming and J lost 7 bases; unmatched junction nucleotides: 11. CDR3 amino acids: CASSYPAGGFSNIQYF. The CDR3 nucleotides read TGTGCCAGCAGTTACCCCGCAGGGGGTTTCAGTAACATTCAGTACTTC.

The chain combines TRBV20-1 with TRBJ2-7; TRBD1 is a possible D gene (6 bases). The germline gives CDR1 DFQATT, CDR2 SNEGSKA (reference sequence). Trimming pared 4 bases from V and 4 bases from J, leaving 20 bases between. CDR3 length: 15 residues. CDR3 loop: CSATRSPGVIYEQYF. In DNA, the CDR3 is TGCAGTGCTACCAGAAGTCCAGGGGTAATTTACGAGCAGTACTTC.

The rearrangement uses TRBV15 and TRBJ2-1, with 15 bases fitting TRBD2. The trim removed 7 bases at V and 8 bases at J, leaving 12 bases unmatched. Looked up from germline, CDR1 is LNHNV and CDR2 is YYDKDF (reference sequence). The CDR3 has 17 amino acids. DNA for the CDR3: TGTGCCACCACTCACTATCGGACTAGCGGGAGGGGGGATGAGCAGTTCTTC. Translating gives CATTHYRTSGRGDEQFF.

The V call is TRBV15, the J call TRBJ2-2; D tentatively fits TRBD1 or TRBD2 (6 bases each). The germline V gene has CDR1 LNHNV and CDR2 YYDKDF (reference sequence). This CDR3 is 18 amino acids long. The V end lost 5 bases, the J end lost 0 bases, and 19 bases lay between the germline ends. DNA of the CDR3: TGTGCCACCAGCTTAATTCGGGGGCAGGCCCCGAACACCGGGGAGCTGTTTTTT. Translated: CATSLIRGQAPNTGELFF.

V gene TRBV9 combines with J gene TRBJ2-5; 8 bases line up with TRBD1. V lost 3 bases to trimming and J lost 5 bases; unmatched junction nucleotides: 9. The CDR3 is made up of 15 amino acids. Germline loops: CDR1 SGDLS, CDR2 YYNGEE. This CDR3 is CASSEAGQGSETQYF. The CDR3 nucleotides read TGTGCCAGCAGCGAGGCAGGACAGGGCAGCGAGACCCAGTACTTC.

This clonotype occurred a few times. The chain uses TRBV10-1 and TRBJ1-5, with D uncertain. The germline V gene encodes CDR1 WNHNN and CDR2 SYGVQD (reference sequence). The CDR3 is 13 residues long. V was pared by 2 bases and J by 3 bases, with 5 bases between. Written as DNA, the CDR3 is TGCGCCAGCAGTGAGGGGGTCAATCAGCCCCAGCATTTT. Its protein product is CASSEGVNQPQHF.

In nucleotides, the CDR3 is TGCGCCAGCAGCTTTTTGCTAGCGGGAGATCCGAATGAGCAGTTCTTC. As protein: CASSFLLAGDPNEQFF. The chain employs TRBV5-1 and TRBJ2-1, with 10 bases fitting TRBD2. This CDR3 region has 16 residues. The V gene's germline CDR1 is SGHRS and CDR2 YFSETQ. V lost 2 bases, J lost 7 bases, and 9 bases stayed unmatched.

A few counts support this clonotype. This sequence joins TRBV15 and TRBJ2-4; D not resolved. The DNA end is a closer match to TRBJ2-7, so the J assignment may be wrong. The CDR3 runs 13 residues. Germline loops: CDR1 LNHNV, CDR2 YYDKDF (reference sequence). CDR3 sequence: CATSRDFFSEQYF. CDR3 nucleotide sequence: TGTGCCACCAGCAGAGATTTTTTTAGCGAGCAGTACTTC.

A few counts support this clonotype. The chain combines TRBV4-1 with TRBJ2-7; 9 bases are a match to TRBD2. V dropped 0 bases and J dropped 3; count of bases not matched to a gene: 3. Germline CDR1 reads MGHRA; CDR2 reads YSYEKL. The CDR3 is 15 residues long. The CDR3 protein is CASSQDLAGYYEQYF. The CDR3 nucleotides are TGCGCCAGCAGCCAAGATCTAGCGGGATACTACGAGCAGTACTTC.

The chain recombines TRBV2 with TRBJ2-3; a weak D match, TRBD2 (6 bases). The CDR3 loop spans 16 amino acids. The V and J ends lost 6 bases and 0 bases respectively, with 16 bases between them. Germline V gene data show CDR1 as SNHLY and CDR2 as FYNNEI. The CDR3 bases are TGTGCCAGCAGGGCGACGGGACTCCTCAGCACAGATACGCAGTATTTT. Translation: CASRATGLLSTDTQYF.

Written as DNA, the CDR3 is TGCAGTGCTAGAGATCAAGAGGGACACTATGGCTACACCTTC. Protein: CSARDQEGHYGYTF. The V gene is TRBV20-1, the J gene TRBJ1-2, with a tentative D call TRBD1 (5 bases). Germline CDR1 is DFQATT and CDR2 is SNEGSKA (reference sequence). This CDR3 contains 14 residues. Trimming cost V 0 bases and J 3 bases, with 11 bases left between them.

The genes are TRBV12-3 or TRBV12-4 and TRBJ1-2, with 9 bases matching TRBD1. The trim removed 8 bases at V and 3 bases at J, leaving 13 bases unmatched. The CDR3 totals 16 residues. Here the CDR3 reads CASGSESGTGHYGYTF. The CDR3 DNA is TGTGCCAGCGGTTCAGAGTCCGGGACAGGGCACTATGGCTACACCTTC.

This clonotype came up once. The rearrangement joins TRBV6-1 to TRBJ2-1; 8 nucleotides align to TRBD1. CDR1 MNHNS and CDR2 SASEGT come from the germline V gene. CDR3 size: 16 residues. Trimming at V came to 2 bases and at J to 1 base, leaving 4 bases not matched to a gene. CDR3 sequence: CASSERGQESYNEQFF. The DNA of the CDR3 is TGTGCCAGCAGTGAACGGGGACAGGAGTCCTACAATGAGCAGTTCTTC.

The chain recombines TRBV29-1 with TRBJ1-5; TRBD1 might be the D (6 bases). The V end was cut by 7 bases, the J end by 6 bases, with 16 bases between. The CDR3 is 13 residues long. Germline assignment: CDR1 SQVTM and CDR2 ANQGSEA. The CDR3 nucleotides are TGCAGCGCCGCCAGCGGGGGCAGTCAGCCCCAGCATTTT. This gives the protein CSAASGGSQPQHF.